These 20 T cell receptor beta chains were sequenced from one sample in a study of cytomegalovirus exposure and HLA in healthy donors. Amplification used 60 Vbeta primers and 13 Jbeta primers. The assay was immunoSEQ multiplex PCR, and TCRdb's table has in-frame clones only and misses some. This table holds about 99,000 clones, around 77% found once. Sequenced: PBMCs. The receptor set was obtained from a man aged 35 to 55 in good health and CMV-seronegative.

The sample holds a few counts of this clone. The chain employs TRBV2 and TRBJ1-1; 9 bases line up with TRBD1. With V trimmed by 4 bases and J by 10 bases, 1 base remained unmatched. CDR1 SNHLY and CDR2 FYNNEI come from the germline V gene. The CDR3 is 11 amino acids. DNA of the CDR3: TGTGCCAGCAGTGGGGGACAGGGAGCTTTCTTT. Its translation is CASSGGQGAFF. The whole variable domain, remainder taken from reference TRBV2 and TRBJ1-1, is EPEVTQTPSHQVTQMGQEVILRCVPISNHLYFYWYRQILGQKVEFLVSFYNNEISEKSEIFDDQFSVERPDGSNFTLKIRSTKLEDSAMYFCASSGGQGAFFGQGTRLTVV.

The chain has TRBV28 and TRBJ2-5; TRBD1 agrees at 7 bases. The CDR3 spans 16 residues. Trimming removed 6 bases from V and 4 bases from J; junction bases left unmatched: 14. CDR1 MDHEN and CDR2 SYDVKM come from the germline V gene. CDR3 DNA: TGTGCCAGCAGGGCTTTAGAGGGGGCGCTTGGAGAGACCCAGTACTTC. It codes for CASRALEGALGETQYF.

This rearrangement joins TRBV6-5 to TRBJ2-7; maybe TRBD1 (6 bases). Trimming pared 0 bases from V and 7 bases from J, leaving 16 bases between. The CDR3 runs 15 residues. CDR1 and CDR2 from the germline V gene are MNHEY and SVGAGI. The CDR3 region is CASSYSGDNPEEQYF. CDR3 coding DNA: TGTGCCAGCAGTTACTCCGGGGACAATCCTGAAGAGCAGTACTTC.

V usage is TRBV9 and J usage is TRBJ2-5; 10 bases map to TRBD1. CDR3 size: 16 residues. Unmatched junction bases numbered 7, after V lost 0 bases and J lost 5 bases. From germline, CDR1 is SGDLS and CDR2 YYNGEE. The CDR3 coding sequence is TGTGCCAGCAGCGTAGAAGGGGACAGGGGTCAGGAGACCCAGTACTTC. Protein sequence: CASSVEGDRGQETQYF.

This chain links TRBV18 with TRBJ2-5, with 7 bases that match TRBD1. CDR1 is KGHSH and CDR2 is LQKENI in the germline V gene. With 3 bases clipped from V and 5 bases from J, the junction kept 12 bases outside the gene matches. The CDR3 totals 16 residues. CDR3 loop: CASSPNRVGTDETQYF. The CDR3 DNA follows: TGTGCCAGCTCACCGAATAGGGTAGGGACAGATGAGACCCAGTACTTC.

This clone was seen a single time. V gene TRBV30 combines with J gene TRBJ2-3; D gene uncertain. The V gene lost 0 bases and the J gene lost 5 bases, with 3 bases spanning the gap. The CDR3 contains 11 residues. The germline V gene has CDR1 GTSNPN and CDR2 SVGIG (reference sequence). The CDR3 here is CAWSVRDTQYF. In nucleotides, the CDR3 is TGTGCCTGGAGTGTTCGAGATACGCAGTATTTT.

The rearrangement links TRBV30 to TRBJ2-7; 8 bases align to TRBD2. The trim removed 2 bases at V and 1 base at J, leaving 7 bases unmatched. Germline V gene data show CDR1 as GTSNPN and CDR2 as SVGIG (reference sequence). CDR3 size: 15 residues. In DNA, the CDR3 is TGTGCCTGGAGTCGGGGGGGAGGGAGGTCCTACGAGCAGTACTTC. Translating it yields CAWSRGGGRSYEQYF.

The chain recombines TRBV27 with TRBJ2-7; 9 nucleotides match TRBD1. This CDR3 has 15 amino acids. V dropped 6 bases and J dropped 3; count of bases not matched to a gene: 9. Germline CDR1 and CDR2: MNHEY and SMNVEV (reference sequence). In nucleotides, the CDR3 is TGTGCCAGCAGGAATCCGGGACAGGGTAGCTACGAGCAGTACTTC. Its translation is CASRNPGQGSYEQYF.

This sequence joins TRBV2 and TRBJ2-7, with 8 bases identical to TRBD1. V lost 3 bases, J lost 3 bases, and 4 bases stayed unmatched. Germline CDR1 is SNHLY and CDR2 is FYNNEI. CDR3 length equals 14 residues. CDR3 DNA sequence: TGTGCCAGCAGTGATGGACAGGGTTTCTACGAGCAGTACTTC. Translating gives CASSDGQGFYEQYF. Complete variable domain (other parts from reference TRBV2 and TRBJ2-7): EPEVTQTPSHQVTQMGQEVILRCVPISNHLYFYWYRQILGQKVEFLVSFYNNEISEKSEIFDDQFSVERPDGSNFTLKIRSTKLEDSAMYFCASSDGQGFYEQYFGPGTRLTVT.

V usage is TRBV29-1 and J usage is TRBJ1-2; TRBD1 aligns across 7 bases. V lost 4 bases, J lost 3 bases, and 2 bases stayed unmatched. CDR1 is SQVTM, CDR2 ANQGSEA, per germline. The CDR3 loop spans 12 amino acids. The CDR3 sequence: CSVGQGHYGYTF. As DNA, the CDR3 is TGCAGCGTTGGACAGGGTCACTATGGCTACACCTTC.

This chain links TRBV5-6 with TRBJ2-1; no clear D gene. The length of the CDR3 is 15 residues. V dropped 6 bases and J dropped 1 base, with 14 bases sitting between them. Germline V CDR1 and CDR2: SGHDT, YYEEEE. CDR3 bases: TGTGCCAGCACCTTACTGGCGGCTTCCTACAATGAGCAGTTCTTC. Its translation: CASTLLAASYNEQFF.

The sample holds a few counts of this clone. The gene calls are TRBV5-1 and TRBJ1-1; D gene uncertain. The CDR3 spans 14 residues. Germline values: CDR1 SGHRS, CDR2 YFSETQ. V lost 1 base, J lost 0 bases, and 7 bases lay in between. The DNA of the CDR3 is TGCGCCAGCAGCTTGTCGGAGATGAACACTGAAGCTTTCTTT. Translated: CASSLSEMNTEAFF. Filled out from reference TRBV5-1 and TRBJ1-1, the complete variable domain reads KAGVTQTPRYLIKTRGQQVTLSCSPISGHRSVSWYQQTPGQGLQFLFEYFSETQRNKGNFPGRFSGRQFSNSRSEMNVSTLELGDSALYLCASSLSEMNTEAFFGQGTRLTVV.

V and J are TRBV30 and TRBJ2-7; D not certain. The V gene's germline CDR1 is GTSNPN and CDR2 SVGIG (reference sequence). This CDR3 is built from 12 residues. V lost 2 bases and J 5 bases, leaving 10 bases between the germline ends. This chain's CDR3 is CAWSIRRDEQYF. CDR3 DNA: TGTGCCTGGAGTATTCGTCGGGACGAGCAGTACTTC.

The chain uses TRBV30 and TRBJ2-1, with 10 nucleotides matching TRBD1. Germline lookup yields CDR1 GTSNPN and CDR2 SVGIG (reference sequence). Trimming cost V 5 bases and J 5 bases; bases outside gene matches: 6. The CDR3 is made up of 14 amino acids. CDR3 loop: CAWETGTGDNEQFF. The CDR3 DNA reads TGTGCCTGGGAGACCGGGACAGGGGACAATGAGCAGTTCTTC.

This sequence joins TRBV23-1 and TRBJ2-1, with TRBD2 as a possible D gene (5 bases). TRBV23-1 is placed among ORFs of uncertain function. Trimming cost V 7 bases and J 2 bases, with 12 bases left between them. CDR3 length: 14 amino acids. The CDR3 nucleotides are TGCGCCAGCATGAGGGTTTGCACCTACAATGAGCAGTTCTTC. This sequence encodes CASMRVCTYNEQFF.

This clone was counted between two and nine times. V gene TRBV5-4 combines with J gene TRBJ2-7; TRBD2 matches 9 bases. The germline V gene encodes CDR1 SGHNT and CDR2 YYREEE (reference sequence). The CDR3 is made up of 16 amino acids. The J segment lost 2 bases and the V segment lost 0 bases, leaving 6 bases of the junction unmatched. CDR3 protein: CASSLGGLAGAYEQYF. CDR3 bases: TGTGCCAGCAGCTTGGGGGGCTTAGCGGGAGCCTACGAGCAGTACTTC.

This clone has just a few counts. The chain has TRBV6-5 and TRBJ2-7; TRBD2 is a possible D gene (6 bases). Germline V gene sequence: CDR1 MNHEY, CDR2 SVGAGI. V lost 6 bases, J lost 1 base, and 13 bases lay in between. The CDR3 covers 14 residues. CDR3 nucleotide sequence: TGTGCCAGCAGGGCCCCCGGGGGTTCCTACGAGCAGTACTTC. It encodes CASRAPGGSYEQYF.

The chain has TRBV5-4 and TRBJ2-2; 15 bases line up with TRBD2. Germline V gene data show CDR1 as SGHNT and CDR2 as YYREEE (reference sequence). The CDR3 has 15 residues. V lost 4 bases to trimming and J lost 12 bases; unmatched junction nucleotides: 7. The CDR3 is CASSPGTSGGKKLFF. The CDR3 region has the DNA TGTGCCAGCAGCCCTGGGACTAGCGGGGGGAAGAAGCTGTTTTTT.

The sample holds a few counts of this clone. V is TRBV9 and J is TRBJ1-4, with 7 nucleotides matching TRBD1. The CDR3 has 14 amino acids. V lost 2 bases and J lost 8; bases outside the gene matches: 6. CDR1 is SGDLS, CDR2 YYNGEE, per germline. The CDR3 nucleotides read TGTGCCAGCAGCGTCCTGGACAGGAACGAAAAACTGTTTTTT. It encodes CASSVLDRNEKLFF.

The CDR3, as DNA: TGTGGGGGAGGAGCTTCTTTCAATTCACCCCTCCACTTT. Translated, it gives CGGGASFNSPLHF. The gene calls are TRBV2 and TRBJ1-6; D not certain. Germline lookup yields CDR1 SNHLY and CDR2 FYNNEI. The CDR3 is made up of 13 amino acids.